The 28 T cell receptor beta chains below come from one sample, sequenced in a study of blood T cell repertoires in COVID-19. Assay: immunoSEQ multiplex PCR; the TCRdb copy retains only in-frame clones and omits some. The sample records 200,000 to 250,000 clones, about 87% being singletons. Sequencing used peripheral blood. All receptors derive from a man aged 25-45 years with COVID-19, enrolled during active disease.

The J gene is TRBJ2-5, the V gene TRBV11-2, with TRBD2 matching over 10 bases. The CDR3 extends over 15 amino acids. CDR1 and CDR2 from the germline V gene are SGHAT and FQNNGV. The ends lost 3 bases at V and 2 bases at J; junction bases unmatched: 3. This CDR3 reads CASSFWTSGQETQYF. The CDR3 DNA is TGTGCCAGCAGCTTCTGGACTAGCGGACAAGAGACCCAGTACTTC.

This chain connects TRBV28 to TRBJ1-2; D is possibly TRBD1 (6 bases). This CDR3 comprises 13 residues. Germline V gene data show CDR1 as MDHEN and CDR2 as SYDVKM. V was shortened by 6 bases and J by 4 bases, with 12 bases between the two germline ends. The DNA for the CDR3 is TGTGCCAGCAGCGCTGAGGACAGCTATGGCTACACCTTC. This translates into CASSAEDSYGYTF.

The rearrangement joins TRBV15 to TRBJ1-5; TRBD1 is a possible D gene (6 bases). The CDR3 sequence is 18 residues long. Trimming left V 6 bases short and J 4 bases short, with 25 bases between. Germline V gene sequence: CDR1 LNHNV, CDR2 YYDKDF (reference sequence). In DNA, the CDR3 is TGTGCCACCAGTCAGAGATATACGGCCAGGGGTGGGAATCAGCCCCAGCATTTT. Translation: CATSQRYTARGGNQPQHF.

This chain links TRBV10-3 with TRBJ1-6; perhaps TRBD1 as D (5 bases). Trimming removed 8 bases from V and 8 bases from J, with 16 bases in between. This CDR3 contains 14 residues. Germline V gives CDR1 ENHRY, CDR2 SYGVKD. CDR3 in amino acids: CAIGRGLGDSPLHF. DNA for the CDR3: TGTGCCATCGGGCGGGGCCTAGGGGATTCACCCCTCCACTTT.

The CDR3 loop reads CASSISSAINEQFF. For the CDR3, the DNA is TGTGCCAGCAGCATTAGTAGCGCCATCAATGAGCAGTTCTTC. The gene calls are TRBV7-3 and TRBJ2-1; D perhaps matches TRBD2 (5 bases). Germline CDR1 is SGHTA and CDR2 is FQGTGA. Trimming pared 5 bases from V and 6 bases from J, leaving 14 bases between. The CDR3 is 14 residues long.

The V call is TRBV4-3, the J call TRBJ2-5; D perhaps matches TRBD1 (5 bases). V was trimmed by 0 bases and J by 6 bases, leaving 14 bases between them. This CDR3 comprises 15 residues. Per the germline V gene, CDR1 is LGHNA and CDR2 is YSLEER. The CDR3: CASSQDAGQGKTQYF. The CDR3 DNA reads TGCGCCAGCAGCCAAGATGCTGGGCAGGGAAAGACCCAGTACTTC.

This chain connects TRBV19 to TRBJ1-2; 8 bases align to TRBD1. Germline CDR1 and CDR2: LNHDA and SQIVND (reference sequence). Trimming cost V 8 bases and J 8 bases; bases outside gene matches: 10. The CDR3 runs 13 residues. CDR3 nucleotide sequence: TGTGCCAGTTCCTTGCGCCAGGGGGCAGGCTACACCTTC. This sequence encodes CASSLRQGAGYTF. Full variable domain (outside the CDR3, taken from reference TRBV19 and TRBJ1-2): DGGITQSPKYLFRKEGQNVTLSCEQNLNHDAMYWYRQDPGQGLRLIYYSQIVNDFQKGDIAEGYSVSREKKESFPLTVTSAQKNPTAFYLCASSLRQGAGYTFGSGTRLTVV.

The genes are TRBV7-2 and TRBJ2-5, with D possibly matching TRBD2 (5 bases). The V end lost 3 bases, the J end lost 2 bases, and 13 bases lay between the germline ends. CDR3 length: 15 residues. In germline, CDR1 is SGHTA, CDR2 FQGNSA. Here the CDR3 reads CASSLLRGPQETQYF. The DNA for the CDR3 is TGTGCCAGCAGCTTGCTTCGCGGGCCGCAAGAGACCCAGTACTTC.

This clone came up a few times. The chain joins TRBV18 to TRBJ1-4, with TRBD1 matching 9 bases. The CDR3 consists of 19 residues. The germline V gene has CDR1 KGHSH and CDR2 LQKENI. The V gene end was trimmed by 2 bases and the J gene end by 0 bases; junction bases not matched to a gene: 10. CDR3 coding DNA: TGTGCCAGCTCACCAGCCCGGGACAGGGACCCTTCAACTAATGAAAAACTGTTTTTT. Its translation is CASSPARDRDPSTNEKLFF.

The chain links TRBV19 to TRBJ1-1; 8 positions match TRBD1. Germline trimming cut 8 bases from V and 10 bases from J; bases unmatched to any gene: 15. The CDR3 consists of 14 residues. Germline V gives CDR1 LNHDA, CDR2 SQIVND (reference sequence). The CDR3 loop reads CASSWTGNAPGAFF. CDR3 in DNA: TGTGCCAGTTCTTGGACAGGGAATGCGCCCGGAGCTTTCTTT.

This rearrangement joins TRBV7-2 to TRBJ1-1; D unresolved. This CDR3 spans 15 amino acids. Germline V gene sequence: CDR1 SGHTA, CDR2 FQGNSA. The V end lost 8 bases, the J end lost 7 bases, and 23 bases lay between the germline ends. CDR3 nucleotides: TGTGCCAGCGCTGGAGGGCCGGCCCCCGCTTTTGAAGCTTTCTTT. It codes for CASAGGPAPAFEAFF.

The chain employs TRBV19 and TRBJ1-2, with a weak D call TRBD1 (6 bases). The CDR3 extends over 15 amino acids. From germline, CDR1 is LNHDA and CDR2 SQIVND (reference sequence). V was shortened by 6 bases and J by 5 bases, with 19 bases between the two germline ends. CDR3 residues: CASRPPSGTIYGYTF. CDR3 nucleotide sequence: TGTGCCAGTAGGCCGCCATCCGGGACAATTTATGGCTACACCTTC.

The genes are TRBV19 and TRBJ1-5; 7 nucleotides align to TRBD1. The V segment lost 3 bases and the J segment 7 bases; nucleotides outside the gene matches: 9. The CDR3 runs to 15 residues. Germline CDR1 LNHDA, CDR2 SQIVND (reference sequence). The CDR3 loop is CASSIQTGARQPQHF. CDR3 nucleotide sequence: TGTGCCAGTAGTATTCAAACAGGGGCCCGCCAGCCCCAGCATTTT.

This clone was observed a few times. V is TRBV2 and J is TRBJ1-5, with D perhaps matching TRBD1 (5 bases). Germline V CDR1 and CDR2: SNHLY, FYNNEI. V lost 3 bases and J 7 bases, leaving 16 bases between the germline ends. The length of the CDR3 is 15 residues. The CDR3 spells CASSDPGLGQQPQHF. The CDR3 coding sequence is TGTGCCAGCAGTGACCCGGGCCTCGGACAACAGCCCCAGCATTTT.

The gene calls are TRBV11-3 and TRBJ2-5; D unresolved. Between the trimmed V and J ends, which lost 4 bases and 4 bases, there was a span of 7 bases. The CDR3 spans 12 residues. The germline gives CDR1 SGHNT, CDR2 YENEEA. The CDR3 bases are TGTGCCAGCAGCTCTCTCGGAGAGACCCAGTACTTC. Its protein product is CASSSLGETQYF.

The genes are TRBV12-3 or TRBV12-4 and TRBJ1-1; tentatively, D is TRBD1 (6 bases). The CDR3 has 13 residues. V was cut by 4 bases and J by 6 bases, with 12 bases left in between. CDR3 residues: CASSSDRPPEAFF. Here the CDR3 DNA reads TGTGCCAGCAGTTCCGACAGGCCCCCTGAAGCTTTCTTT.

The CDR3 DNA follows: TGTGCCAGCAGCTTAGTGTGGGGGGGGAACACCGGGGAGCTGTTTTTT. Translating gives CASSLVWGGNTGELFF. The chain employs TRBV7-8 and TRBJ2-2; TRBD2 agrees at 7 bases. This CDR3 region has 16 residues. Germline loops: CDR1 SGHVS, CDR2 FQNEAQ. V dropped 1 base and J dropped 1; count of bases not matched to a gene: 3.

The V gene is TRBV6-5, the J gene TRBJ1-4; D call uncertain. CDR1 is MNHEY, CDR2 SVGAGI, per germline. The CDR3 extends over 14 amino acids. The germline V and J ends were trimmed by 7 bases and 3 bases, with 12 bases remaining between them. The CDR3 loop reads CASTSRESNEKLFF. Written as DNA, the CDR3 is TGTGCCAGCACATCGAGGGAGTCTAATGAAAAACTGTTTTTT.

The CDR3 coding sequence is TGTGCCTGGAGTGTCAAACAGGACGGGAGACAGCCCCAGCATTTT. This sequence encodes CAWSVKQDGRQPQHF. The V gene is TRBV30, the J gene TRBJ1-5, with D perhaps TRBD1 (5 bases). V was cut by 0 bases and J by 7 bases, with 16 bases left in between. The CDR3 runs 15 residues. Per the germline V gene, CDR1 is GTSNPN and CDR2 is SVGIG (reference sequence).

This chain links TRBV6-5 with TRBJ2-7; D may be TRBD1 (6 bases). Trimming took off 7 bases at V and 2 bases at J, with 12 bases between the two ends. CDR1 MNHEY and CDR2 SVGAGI come from the germline V gene. CDR3 length: 13 amino acids. The CDR3: CASKKGDAYEQYF. The DNA for the CDR3 is TGTGCCAGCAAGAAGGGGGACGCCTACGAGCAGTACTTC.

J is TRBJ1-3 and V is TRBV9; 8 bases map to TRBD1. The CDR3 spans 16 residues. Germline V gives CDR1 SGDLS, CDR2 YYNGEE. J lost 0 bases, V lost 4 bases, and 6 bases had no gene match. CDR3 sequence reads: CASSKGQGTSGNTIYF. Here the CDR3 DNA reads TGTGCCAGCAGCAAAGGACAGGGAACCTCTGGAAACACCATATATTTT. Based on the CDR3 plus reference TRBV9 and TRBJ1-3, the full variable domain is DSGVTQTPKHLITATGQRVTLRCSPRSGDLSVYWYQQSLDQGLQFLIQYYNGEERAKGNILERFSAQQFPDLHSELNLSSLELGDSALYFCASSKGQGTSGNTIYFGEGSWLTVV.

The chain is built from TRBV28 and TRBJ1-2; 7 bases map to TRBD1. The CDR3 has 13 amino acids. Germline V CDR1 and CDR2: MDHEN, SYDVKM. Trimming cost V 6 bases and J 1 base; bases outside gene matches: 2. The CDR3 loop reads CASRRDSNYGYTF. The CDR3 DNA reads TGTGCCAGCAGACGGGACAGTAACTATGGCTACACCTTC.

This chain links TRBV11-2 with TRBJ1-3; no clear D. The V and J ends lost 5 bases and 0 bases respectively, with 14 bases between them. Germline CDR1 is SGHAT and CDR2 is FQNNGV. This CDR3 has 16 amino acids. This CDR3 reads CASSPRTGSSGNTIYF. The DNA of the CDR3 is TGTGCCAGCAGCCCAAGGACGGGGAGCTCTGGAAACACCATATATTTT.

In this sample, this clone turned up a few times. This chain connects TRBV27 to TRBJ2-1; 7 bases agree with TRBD2. The trim removed 8 bases at V and 0 bases at J, leaving 7 bases unmatched. Per germline, CDR1 MNHEY and CDR2 SMNVEV (reference sequence). The length of the CDR3 is 15 residues. In DNA, the CDR3 is TGTGCCAGCGCCCCCTCGGGGGGCTCCTACAATGAGCAGTTCTTC. Its protein product is CASAPSGGSYNEQFF.

The genes are TRBV4-2 and TRBJ1-1; no clear D. Trimming left V 2 bases short and J 3 bases short, with 13 bases between. The V gene's germline CDR1 is LGHNA and CDR2 YNFKEQ. This CDR3 comprises 15 residues. This CDR3 reads CASSQQATGYTEAFF. CDR3 nucleotide sequence: TGTGCCAGCAGCCAACAGGCTACGGGGTACACTGAAGCTTTCTTT.

The chain links TRBV30 to TRBJ2-7; D is ambiguous. V dropped 6 bases and J dropped 2 bases, with 20 bases sitting between them. The CDR3 sequence is 15 residues long. Germline loops: CDR1 GTSNPN, CDR2 SVGIG (reference sequence). In DNA form, the CDR3 reads TGTGCCTGTACACGCCCTAGAGGAGACCCCTACGAGCAGTACTTC. Its translation is CACTRPRGDPYEQYF.

The genes are TRBV30 and TRBJ2-7, with 9 nucleotides matching TRBD1. This CDR3 spans 13 amino acids. The germline CDR1 and CDR2 sequences are GTSNPN and SVGIG (reference sequence). The junction had 6 bases not matched to a gene; V was cut back by 5 bases and J by 4 bases. This chain's CDR3 is CAWARDRAYEQYF. DNA of the CDR3: TGTGCCTGGGCCCGGGACAGGGCTTACGAGCAGTACTTC.

For the CDR3, the DNA is TGTGCCAGTAGAACAGGGATTTATGGCTACACCTTC. Amino acid sequence: CASRTGIYGYTF. The chain couples TRBV6-5 to TRBJ1-2, with D possibly being TRBD1 (6 bases). Germline V gene lookup returns CDR1 MNHEY and CDR2 SVGAGI. The CDR3 is 12 residues long. Trimming took off 9 bases at V and 5 bases at J, with 13 bases between the two ends.